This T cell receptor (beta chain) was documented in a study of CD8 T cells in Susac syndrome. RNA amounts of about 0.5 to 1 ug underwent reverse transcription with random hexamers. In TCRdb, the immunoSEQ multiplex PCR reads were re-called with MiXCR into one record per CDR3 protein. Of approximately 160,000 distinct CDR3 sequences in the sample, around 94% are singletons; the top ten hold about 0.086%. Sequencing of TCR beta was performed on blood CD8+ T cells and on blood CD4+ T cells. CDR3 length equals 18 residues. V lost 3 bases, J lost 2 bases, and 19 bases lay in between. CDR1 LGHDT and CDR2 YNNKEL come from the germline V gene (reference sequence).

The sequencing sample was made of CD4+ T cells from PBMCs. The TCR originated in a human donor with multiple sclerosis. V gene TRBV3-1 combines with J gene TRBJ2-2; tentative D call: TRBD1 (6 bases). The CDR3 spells CASSHLLQGRPNTGELFF. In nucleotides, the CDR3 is TGTGCCAGCAGCCACCTTCTCCAGGGGCGGCCTAACACCGGGGAGCTGTTTTTT.